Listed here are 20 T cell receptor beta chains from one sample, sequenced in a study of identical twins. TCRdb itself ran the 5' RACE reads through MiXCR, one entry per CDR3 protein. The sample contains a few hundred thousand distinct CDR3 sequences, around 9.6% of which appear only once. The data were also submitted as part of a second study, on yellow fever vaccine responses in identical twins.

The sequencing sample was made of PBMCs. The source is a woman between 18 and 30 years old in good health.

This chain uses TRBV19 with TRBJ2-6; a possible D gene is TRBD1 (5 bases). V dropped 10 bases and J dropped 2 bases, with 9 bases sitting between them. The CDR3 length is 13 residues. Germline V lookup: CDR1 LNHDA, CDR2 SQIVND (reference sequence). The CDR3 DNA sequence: TGTGCCACCCTACAGGCTGGGGCCAACGTCCTGACTTTC. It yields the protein CATLQAGANVLTF.

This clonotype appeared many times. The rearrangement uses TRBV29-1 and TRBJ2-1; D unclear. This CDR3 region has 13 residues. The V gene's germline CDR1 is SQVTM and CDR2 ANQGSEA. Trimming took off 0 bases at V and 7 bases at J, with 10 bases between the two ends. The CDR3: CSVEDPGGNEQFF. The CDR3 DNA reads TGCAGCGTTGAAGATCCAGGTGGAAATGAGCAGTTCTTC.

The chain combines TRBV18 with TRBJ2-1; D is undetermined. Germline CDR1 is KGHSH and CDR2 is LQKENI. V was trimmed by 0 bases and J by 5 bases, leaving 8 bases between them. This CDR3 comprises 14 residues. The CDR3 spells CASSPPSTNNEQFF. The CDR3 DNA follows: TGTGCCAGCTCACCACCGTCGACAAACAATGAGCAGTTCTTC.

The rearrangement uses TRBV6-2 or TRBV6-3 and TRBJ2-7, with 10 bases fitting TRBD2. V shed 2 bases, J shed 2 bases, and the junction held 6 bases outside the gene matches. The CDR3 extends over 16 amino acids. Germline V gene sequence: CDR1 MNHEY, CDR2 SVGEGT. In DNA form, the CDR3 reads TGTGCCAGCAGTTACAGGGAAGGGACTAGCGCCTACGAGCAGTACTTC. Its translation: CASSYREGTSAYEQYF.

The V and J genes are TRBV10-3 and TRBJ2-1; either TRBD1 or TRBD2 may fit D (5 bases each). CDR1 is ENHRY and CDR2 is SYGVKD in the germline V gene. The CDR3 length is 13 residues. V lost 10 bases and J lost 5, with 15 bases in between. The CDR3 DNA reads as TGTGCCACCAACCGGGACGGTAACAATGAGCAGTTCTTC. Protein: CATNRDGNNEQFF.

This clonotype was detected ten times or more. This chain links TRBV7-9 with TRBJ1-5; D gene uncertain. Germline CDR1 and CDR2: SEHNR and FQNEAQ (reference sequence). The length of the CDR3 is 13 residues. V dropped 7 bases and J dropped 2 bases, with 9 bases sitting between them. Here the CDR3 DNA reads TGTGCCAGCACCCTTGAGGGCAATCAGCCCCAGCATTTT. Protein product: CASTLEGNQPQHF.

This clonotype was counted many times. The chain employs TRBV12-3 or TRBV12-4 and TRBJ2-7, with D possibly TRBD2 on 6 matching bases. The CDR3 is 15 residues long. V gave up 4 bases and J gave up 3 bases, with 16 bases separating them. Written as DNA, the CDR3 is TGTGCCAGCAGTTCGGTAGCGGAGCCCATCTACGAGCAGTACTTC. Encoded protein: CASSSVAEPIYEQYF.

The CDR3 DNA reads as TGTGCCAGCAACAAGGACAGGGCGGGGGAGCAGTACTTC. The encoded protein is CASNKDRAGEQYF. This chain links TRBV11-2 with TRBJ2-7; 8 positions agree with TRBD1. This CDR3 is 13 amino acids long. From germline, CDR1 is SGHAT and CDR2 FQNNGV. Unmatched junction bases numbered 9, after V lost 7 bases and J lost 7 bases. The variable domain in full, with the rest retrieved from reference TRBV11-2 and TRBJ2-7, is EAGVAQSPRYKIIEKRQSVAFWCNPISGHATLYWYQQILGQGPKLLIQFQNNGVVDDSQLPKDRFSAERLKGVDSTLKIQPAKLEDSAVYLCASNKDRAGEQYFGPGTRLTVT.

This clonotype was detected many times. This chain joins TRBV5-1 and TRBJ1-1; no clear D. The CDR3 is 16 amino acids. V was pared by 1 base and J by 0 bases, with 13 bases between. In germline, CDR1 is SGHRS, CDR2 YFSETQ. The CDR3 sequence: CASSLLSSVMNTEAFF. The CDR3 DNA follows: TGCGCCAGCAGCTTGTTGTCTTCCGTCATGAACACTGAAGCTTTCTTT.

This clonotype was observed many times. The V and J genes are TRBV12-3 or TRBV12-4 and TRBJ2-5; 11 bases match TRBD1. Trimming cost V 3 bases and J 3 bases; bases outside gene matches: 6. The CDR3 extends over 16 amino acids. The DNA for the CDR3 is TGTGCCAGCAGTTTCGGAGGGACAGGGGGAAAAGAGACCCAGTACTTC. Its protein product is CASSFGGTGGKETQYF.

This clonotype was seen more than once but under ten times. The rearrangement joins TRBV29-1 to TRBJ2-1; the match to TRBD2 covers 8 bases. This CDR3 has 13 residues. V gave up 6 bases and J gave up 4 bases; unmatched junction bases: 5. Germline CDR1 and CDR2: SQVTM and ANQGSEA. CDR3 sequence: CSVILAVYNEQFF. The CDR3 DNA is TGCAGCGTGATACTAGCGGTGTACAATGAGCAGTTCTTC.

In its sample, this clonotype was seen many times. CDR3 sequence (DNA): TGTGCCAGCTCCGGACAGGGGAACACCGGGGAGCTGTTTTTT. Translated: CASSGQGNTGELFF. V usage is TRBV18 and J usage is TRBJ2-2, with 8 bases aligning to TRBD1. CDR1 is KGHSH and CDR2 is LQKENI in the germline V gene. This CDR3 is 14 amino acids long. Trimming took 6 bases from V and 1 from J; bases not matched to a gene: 1.

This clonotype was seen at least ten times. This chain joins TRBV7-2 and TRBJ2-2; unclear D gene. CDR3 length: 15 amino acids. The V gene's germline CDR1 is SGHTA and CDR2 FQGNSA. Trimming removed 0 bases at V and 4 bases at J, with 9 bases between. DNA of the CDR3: TGTGCCAGCAGCTTAGCTGGCAGGCTCACCGGGGAGCTGTTTTTT. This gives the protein CASSLAGRLTGELFF. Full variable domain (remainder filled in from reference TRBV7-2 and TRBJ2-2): GAGVSQSPSNKVTEKGKDVELRCDPISGHTALYWYRQSLGQGLEFLIYFQGNSAPDKSGLPSDRFSAERTGGSVSTLTIQRTQQEDSAVYLCASSLAGRLTGELFFGEGSRLTVL.

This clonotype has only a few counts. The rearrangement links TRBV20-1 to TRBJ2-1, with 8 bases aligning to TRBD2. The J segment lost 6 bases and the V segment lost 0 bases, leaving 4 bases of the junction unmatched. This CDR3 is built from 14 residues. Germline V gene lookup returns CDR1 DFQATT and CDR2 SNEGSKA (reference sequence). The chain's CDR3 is CSARDNAGGNEQFF. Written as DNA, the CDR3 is TGCAGTGCTAGAGATAACGCGGGAGGCAATGAGCAGTTCTTC.

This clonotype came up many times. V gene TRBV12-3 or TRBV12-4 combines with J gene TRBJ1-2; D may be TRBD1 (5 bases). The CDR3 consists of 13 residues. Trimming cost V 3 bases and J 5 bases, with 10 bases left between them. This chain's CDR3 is CASSLGRIYGYTF. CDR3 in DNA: TGTGCCAGCAGTTTGGGACGGATTTATGGCTACACCTTC.

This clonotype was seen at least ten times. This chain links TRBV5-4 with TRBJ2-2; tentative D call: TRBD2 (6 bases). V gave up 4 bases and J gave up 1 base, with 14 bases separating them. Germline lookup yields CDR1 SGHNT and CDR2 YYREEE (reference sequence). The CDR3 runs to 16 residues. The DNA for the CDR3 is TGTGCCAGCAGCCTAAAGGGACTTAAGAACACCGGGGAGCTGTTTTTT. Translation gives CASSLKGLKNTGELFF. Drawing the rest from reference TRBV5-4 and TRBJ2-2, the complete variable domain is ETGVTQSPTHLIKTRGQQVTLRCSSQSGHNTVSWYQQALGQGPQFIFQYYREEENGRGNFPPRFSGLQFPNYSSELNVNALELDDSALYLCASSLKGLKNTGELFFGEGSRLTVL.

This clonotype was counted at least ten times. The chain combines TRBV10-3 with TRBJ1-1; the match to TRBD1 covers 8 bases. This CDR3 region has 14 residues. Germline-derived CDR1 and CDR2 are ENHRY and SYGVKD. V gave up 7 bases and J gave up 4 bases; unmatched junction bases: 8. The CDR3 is CAITPDRDGTEAFF. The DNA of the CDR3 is TGTGCCATCACCCCGGACAGGGATGGCACTGAAGCTTTCTTT.

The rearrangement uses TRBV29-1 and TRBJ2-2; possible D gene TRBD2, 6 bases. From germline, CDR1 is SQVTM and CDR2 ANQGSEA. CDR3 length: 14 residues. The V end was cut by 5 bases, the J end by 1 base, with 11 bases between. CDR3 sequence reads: CSVRRELNTGELFF. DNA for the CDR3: TGCAGCGTTCGGCGGGAACTGAACACCGGGGAGCTGTTTTTT.

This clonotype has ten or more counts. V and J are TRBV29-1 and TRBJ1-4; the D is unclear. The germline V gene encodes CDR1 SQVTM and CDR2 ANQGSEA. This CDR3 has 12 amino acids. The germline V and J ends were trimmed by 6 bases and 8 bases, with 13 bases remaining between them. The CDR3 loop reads CSVLLLGEKLFF. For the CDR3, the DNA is TGCAGCGTCCTACTTTTAGGAGAAAAACTGTTTTTT. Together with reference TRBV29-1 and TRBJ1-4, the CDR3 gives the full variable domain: SAVISQKPSRDICQRGTSLTIQCQVDSQVTMMFWYRQQPGQSLTLIATANQGSEATYESGFVIDKFPISRPNLTFSTLTVSNMSPEDSSIYLCSVLLLGEKLFFGSGTQLSVL.

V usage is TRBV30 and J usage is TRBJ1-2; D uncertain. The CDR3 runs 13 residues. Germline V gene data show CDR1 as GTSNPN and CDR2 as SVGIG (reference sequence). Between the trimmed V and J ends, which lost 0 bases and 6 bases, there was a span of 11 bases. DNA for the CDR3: TGTGCCTGGAGTGTACGGCGGCTGAATGGCTACACCTTC. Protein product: CAWSVRRLNGYTF.